Listed below are T cell receptor beta chains from one sample, sequenced in a study of T cells in Graves' hyperthyroidism and ophthalmopathy. TCRdb reprocessed the multiplex PCR reads with MiXCR, giving one entry per CDR3 protein. Of about 350,000 distinct CDR3 sequences detected, 11% to 15% appear once; the ten largest clones hold 20% to 25%. Sequencing was done on a sample of blood. Every receptor here comes from a woman aged 25 to 39 with Graves' hyperthyroidism. Each CDR3 is given without its conserved first and last residue. Clone size is not always given. Where it is, it says once, few, many or a class for expanded clones.

v_call: TRBV4-3; j_call: TRBJ2-1; clone_size: NA; cdr3_aa: ASSQAISSGNEQF
v_call: TRBV14; j_call: TRBJ2-3; clone_size: once; cdr3_aa: ASSQDVAGLTTDTQY
v_call: TRBV11-2; j_call: TRBJ2-1; clone_size: many; cdr3_aa: ASSLAANSYNEQF
v_call: TRBV28; j_call: TRBJ2-7; clone_size: many; cdr3_aa: ASSFEGAYEQY
v_call: TRBV9; j_call: TRBJ2-2; clone_size: few; cdr3_aa: ASSSGAGRLGELF
v_call: TRBV20-1; j_call: TRBJ2-5; clone_size: few; cdr3_aa: SARDGGFLETQY
v_call: TRBV5-6; j_call: TRBJ2-1; clone_size: many; cdr3_aa: ASSMDTYNEQF
v_call: TRBV29-1; j_call: TRBJ1-2; clone_size: NA; cdr3_aa: SVGSGQGAYGYGYT
v_call: TRBV29-1; j_call: TRBJ2-1; clone_size: many; cdr3_aa: SVEATSGPAYNEQF
v_call: TRBV6-2/TRBV6-3; j_call: TRBJ2-7; clone_size: many; cdr3_aa: ASSSSRLSEQY
v_call: TRBV5-5; j_call: TRBJ1-2; clone_size: NA; cdr3_aa: ASSPIWTGASGYT
v_call: TRBV6-1; j_call: TRBJ1-6; clone_size: few; cdr3_aa: ASTTGGNSPLH
v_call: TRBV10-2; j_call: TRBJ1-3; clone_size: NA; cdr3_aa: ATGDYGSGNTIY
v_call: TRBV28; j_call: TRBJ2-2; clone_size: many; cdr3_aa: ASSLPDNTNTGELF
v_call: TRBV12-3/TRBV12-4; j_call: TRBJ2-1; clone_size: NA; cdr3_aa: ASTPMGSGMYNEQS
v_call: TRBV12-3/TRBV12-4; j_call: TRBJ2-3; clone_size: many; cdr3_aa: ASSVTSGGAQY
v_call: TRBV27; j_call: TRBJ2-1; clone_size: many; cdr3_aa: ASSSAIAGIYNEQF
v_call: TRBV7-9; j_call: TRBJ1-1; clone_size: many; cdr3_aa: ASSLQGGDTEAF
v_call: TRBV2; j_call: TRBJ1-5; clone_size: few; cdr3_aa: ASGRREGNQPQH
v_call: TRBV5-5; j_call: TRBJ1-2; clone_size: few; cdr3_aa: ASSRRGSAGYT
v_call: TRBV7-2; j_call: TRBJ2-3; clone_size: many; cdr3_aa: ASSPRAGTDTQY
v_call: TRBV7-2; j_call: TRBJ2-1; clone_size: NA; cdr3_aa: ASSHSNKGNGQF
v_call: TRBV12-3/TRBV12-4; j_call: TRBJ1-4; clone_size: many; cdr3_aa: ASSFKGNEKLF
v_call: TRBV12-3/TRBV12-4; j_call: TRBJ2-1; clone_size: many; cdr3_aa: ASRRDRHRNEQF
v_call: TRBV11-2; j_call: TRBJ2-5; clone_size: NA; cdr3_aa: ASTKYVQETQY
v_call: TRBV5-5; j_call: TRBJ2-7; clone_size: few; cdr3_aa: ASSLAGQSLDEQY
v_call: TRBV6-1; j_call: TRBJ2-1; clone_size: many; cdr3_aa: ASSTLWEQF
v_call: TRBV3-1; j_call: TRBJ1-1; clone_size: many; cdr3_aa: ASSQSQIEAF
v_call: TRBV15; j_call: TRBJ2-1; clone_size: many; cdr3_aa: ATGEWSYNEQF
v_call: TRBV24-1; j_call: TRBJ2-3; clone_size: few; cdr3_aa: ATSDRTSGRSDTQY
v_call: TRBV5-5; j_call: TRBJ1-3; clone_size: NA; cdr3_aa: ASSRTEENTIY
v_call: TRBV7-2; j_call: TRBJ1-3; clone_size: many; cdr3_aa: ASSNLQSSSGNTIY
v_call: TRBV27; j_call: TRBJ2-5; clone_size: NA; cdr3_aa: ASSLSPYLYQETQY
v_call: TRBV10-3; j_call: TRBJ2-5; clone_size: NA; cdr3_aa: ATRTDETQY
v_call: TRBV27; j_call: TRBJ1-3; clone_size: NA; cdr3_aa: ASSFIGGSGRN
v_call: TRBV19; j_call: TRBJ1-1; clone_size: few; cdr3_aa: ASSIYGRALNTEAF
v_call: TRBV5-4; j_call: TRBJ2-5; clone_size: few; cdr3_aa: ASSLAGGRSPKTQY
v_call: TRBV20-1; j_call: TRBJ2-1; clone_size: few; cdr3_aa: SAKVAGIDEQF
v_call: TRBV6-1; j_call: TRBJ2-4; clone_size: NA; cdr3_aa: ASSSARAELTKNIQY
v_call: TRBV3-1; j_call: TRBJ1-2; clone_size: few; cdr3_aa: ASSPRGENYGYT
v_call: TRBV7-9; j_call: TRBJ2-7; clone_size: few; cdr3_aa: ASSSGVGGIDEQY
v_call: TRBV20-1; j_call: TRBJ2-5; clone_size: many; cdr3_aa: SARDTEEGLQETQY
v_call: TRBV19; j_call: TRBJ2-2; clone_size: few; cdr3_aa: ASQKVEGGGSLYGELF
v_call: TRBV27; j_call: TRBJ1-2; clone_size: many; cdr3_aa: ASSQFGYGYT
v_call: TRBV9; j_call: TRBJ1-6; clone_size: NA; cdr3_aa: ASSVSGSNSPLH
v_call: TRBV2; j_call: TRBJ1-5; clone_size: many; cdr3_aa: ASSEARGAQGNQPQH
v_call: TRBV20-1; j_call: TRBJ2-2; clone_size: NA; cdr3_aa: SASTSGRGELF
v_call: TRBV12-3/TRBV12-4; j_call: TRBJ2-2; clone_size: many; cdr3_aa: ASSFQGMGTGELF
v_call: TRBV7-2; j_call: TRBJ1-1; clone_size: once; cdr3_aa: ASRGTGWGTEAF
v_call: TRBV20-1; j_call: TRBJ2-3; clone_size: NA; cdr3_aa: SARVAGGSDTQY
v_call: TRBV7-6; j_call: TRBJ2-2; clone_size: NA; cdr3_aa: ASSLGGRPPGELF